A selection of T cell receptor beta chains follows, all from one sample in a study of cytomegalovirus exposure and HLA in healthy donors. TCRdb's copy holds only in-frame clones and misses some; the assay was immunoSEQ multiplex PCR. The data contain 100,000 to 150,000 clones, around 70% of them singletons. The specimen sequenced was PBMCs. The receptors were gathered from a man between 40 and 49 years old in good health and CMV-seropositive. CDR3s include the opening cysteine and the closing phenylalanine or tryptophan. Fields, in order: V gene, J gene, clone size, D gene, CDR3 protein, CDR3 DNA. The D gene is left open where the match is weak. A row's size may be missing; if present it is once, few, many or a size class.

V gene: TRBV2
J gene: TRBJ2-7
clone size: few
D gene: NA
CDR3 protein: CASSLGGGRRSYEQYF
CDR3 DNA: TGTGCCAGCAGCCTCGGTGGGGGGAGGCGCTCCTACGAGCAGTACTTC

V gene: TRBV29-1
J gene: TRBJ1-2
clone size: NA
D gene: NA
CDR3 protein: CSVVVAGPYGYTF
CDR3 DNA: TGCAGCGTTGTGGTCGCGGGGCCCTATGGCTACACCTTC

V gene: TRBV14
J gene: TRBJ1-3
clone size: NA
D gene: TRBD1
CDR3 protein: CASSHWTGSSGNTIYF
CDR3 DNA: TGTGCCAGCAGCCACTGGACAGGGAGCTCTGGAAACACCATATATTTT

V gene: TRBV5-4
J gene: TRBJ2-7
clone size: NA
D gene: NA
CDR3 protein: CASSPPGVHEQYF
CDR3 DNA: TGTGCCAGCAGCCCCCCAGGGGTGCACGAGCAGTACTTC

V gene: TRBV19
J gene: TRBJ1-1
clone size: few
D gene: TRBD1
CDR3 protein: CASSTIGQGRLNTEAFF
CDR3 DNA: TGTGCCAGTAGTACGATCGGACAGGGGCGCTTGAACACTGAAGCTTTCTTT

V gene: TRBV5-5
J gene: TRBJ1-2
clone size: NA
D gene: TRBD1
CDR3 protein: CASSETGWNGYTF
CDR3 DNA: TGTGCCAGCAGCGAGACAGGGTGGAATGGCTACACCTTC

V gene: TRBV2
J gene: TRBJ2-3
clone size: NA
D gene: NA
CDR3 protein: CASSEQTQYF
CDR3 DNA: TGTGCCAGCAGTGAACAGACGCAGTATTTT

V gene: TRBV7-9
J gene: TRBJ1-3
clone size: NA
D gene: NA
CDR3 protein: CASSPGGGAAGNTIYF
CDR3 DNA: TGTGCCAGCAGCCCTGGCGGAGGGGCCGCAGGAAACACCATATATTTT

V gene: TRBV27
J gene: TRBJ2-1
clone size: few
D gene: TRBD2
CDR3 protein: CASSLGEGPYNEQFF
CDR3 DNA: TGTGCCAGCAGTTTGGGGGAGGGCCCCTACAATGAGCAGTTCTTC

V gene: TRBV6-5
J gene: TRBJ1-2
clone size: NA
D gene: NA
CDR3 protein: CASSYSGGNYGYTF
CDR3 DNA: TGTGCCAGCAGTTACTCGGGGGGAAACTATGGCTACACCTTC

V gene: TRBV5-1
J gene: TRBJ1-5
clone size: once
D gene: NA
CDR3 protein: CASSLEQGGQPQHF
CDR3 DNA: TGCGCCAGCAGCTTGGAACAGGGTGGACAGCCCCAGCATTTT

V gene: TRBV7-3
J gene: TRBJ2-2
clone size: NA
D gene: TRBD1
CDR3 protein: CASSQDRGRNGELFF
CDR3 DNA: TGTGCCAGCAGCCAAGACAGGGGGCGAAACGGGGAGCTGTTTTTT

V gene: TRBV29-1
J gene: TRBJ2-2
clone size: NA
D gene: NA
CDR3 protein: CSVRGQQITGELFF
CDR3 DNA: TGCAGCGTGCGCGGACAGCAAATCACCGGGGAGCTGTTTTTT

V gene: TRBV19
J gene: TRBJ2-4
clone size: NA
D gene: TRBD2
CDR3 protein: CASSMNARGGNIQYF
CDR3 DNA: TGTGCCAGTAGTATGAATGCTCGGGGGGGAAACATTCAGTACTTC

V gene: TRBV19
J gene: TRBJ2-7
clone size: NA
D gene: NA
CDR3 protein: CASSSSTSYLSYEQYF
CDR3 DNA: TGTGCCAGTAGTTCGTCCACATCGTATTTATCCTACGAGCAGTACTTC

V gene: TRBV4-1
J gene: TRBJ2-1
clone size: NA
D gene: NA
CDR3 protein: CASSHLFSGRPYNEQFF
CDR3 DNA: TGCGCCAGTAGCCATTTGTTCAGCGGACGCCCCTACAATGAGCAGTTCTTC

V gene: TRBV7-3
J gene: TRBJ2-2
clone size: few
D gene: TRBD1
CDR3 protein: CASSSSTGAGTGELFF
CDR3 DNA: TGTGCCAGCAGCTCTTCGACAGGGGCGGGTACCGGGGAGCTGTTTTTT